The 21 T cell receptor beta chains presented below share a single source sample, sequenced in a study of cytomegalovirus exposure and HLA in healthy donors. The study ran its PCR with 60 Vbeta and 13 Jbeta primers. This table comes from immunoSEQ multiplex PCR, and its TCRdb copy is limited to in-frame clones, with some not included. The repertoire consists of 170,000 or so clones, with 70% to 85% occurring once and the leading ten covering 1.6%. The sample taken for sequencing was PBMCs. These receptors were obtained from a woman in her 30s in good health and CMV-seronegative.

This rearrangement joins TRBV6-1 to TRBJ1-5; possible D gene TRBD1, 5 bases. V gave up 5 bases and J gave up 6 bases, with 17 bases separating them. CDR1 and CDR2 (germline): MNHNS, SASEGT. The CDR3 sequence is 15 residues long. CDR3 amino acids: CASSSLGGGIQPQHF. For the CDR3, the DNA is TGTGCCAGCAGTTCCCTTGGGGGGGGGATTCAGCCCCAGCATTTT.

The V and J genes are TRBV15 and TRBJ1-2; 7 nucleotides align to TRBD1. V dropped 1 base and J dropped 6; count of bases not matched to a gene: 8. The CDR3 spans 15 residues. Germline CDR1 is LNHNV and CDR2 is YYDKDF (reference sequence). The chain's CDR3 is CATSRGSLQGDGYTF. DNA of the CDR3: TGTGCCACCAGCAGAGGGTCGTTGCAGGGGGATGGCTACACCTTC.

The chain has TRBV18 and TRBJ1-1, with D hard to call. The ends were cut back, 3 bases at V and 7 bases at J, with 9 bases in the middle. CDR1 is KGHSH, CDR2 LQKENI, per germline. CDR3 length: 12 residues. The CDR3 here is CASSPPRGEAFF. The CDR3 DNA follows: TGTGCCAGCTCACCGCCACGGGGTGAAGCTTTCTTT.

The V call is TRBV7-2, the J call TRBJ1-4, with 7 bases identical to TRBD1. Germline CDR1 is SGHTA and CDR2 is FQGNSA. The CDR3 runs 15 residues. Losses at the gene ends were 6 bases for V and 4 bases for J; bases not matched to a gene: 8. CDR3 amino acids: CASSRPGTDNEKLFF. The CDR3 DNA reads as TGTGCCAGCAGTCGCCCAGGGACAGATAATGAAAAACTGTTTTTT.

The chain uses TRBV29-1 and TRBJ2-7; a weak D match, TRBD2 (7 bases). Germline V gene sequence: CDR1 SQVTM, CDR2 ANQGSEA. This CDR3 contains 15 residues. V shed 7 bases and J shed 1 base, with 20 bases lying between them. In nucleotides, the CDR3 is TGCAGCGCGGGGGGAGCAGGGGCTGGATCCTACGAGCAGTACTTC. It translates to CSAGGAGAGSYEQYF.

This clone was seen once. The rearrangement joins TRBV7-2 to TRBJ2-7, with 12 bases matching TRBD2. The CDR3 is 14 residues long. V was pared by 5 bases and J by 4 bases, with 3 bases of the junction left unmatched. CDR1 is SGHTA, CDR2 FQGNSA, per germline. As DNA, the CDR3 is TGTGCCAGCAGCCGGGGACTAGCGGGTTACGAGCAGTACTTC. Its translation: CASSRGLAGYEQYF. Drawing the rest from reference TRBV7-2 and TRBJ2-7, the complete variable domain is GAGVSQSPSNKVTEKGKDVELRCDPISGHTALYWYRQSLGQGLEFLIYFQGNSAPDKSGLPSDRFSAERTGGSVSTLTIQRTQQEDSAVYLCASSRGLAGYEQYFGPGTRLTVT.

A few counts support this clone. This chain links TRBV9 with TRBJ2-6; 7 positions agree with TRBD2. Germline assignment: CDR1 SGDLS and CDR2 YYNGEE. The CDR3 is 19 residues long. Trimming cost V 2 bases and J 0 bases; bases outside gene matches: 11. CDR3 in DNA: TGTGCCAGCAGCGTGGGTACAAGTTGGGGGGGCTCTGGGGCCAACGTCCTGACTTTC. It is translated as CASSVGTSWGGSGANVLTF.

The J gene is TRBJ1-6, the V gene TRBV19; no definite D call. Germline V CDR1 and CDR2: LNHDA, SQIVND (reference sequence). The CDR3 runs 14 residues. Trimming took 3 bases from V and 5 from J, leaving 8 bases between them. In DNA form, the CDR3 reads TGTGCCAGTAGTATCGAGGCGAATAATTCACCCCTCCACTTT. Translation gives CASSIEANNSPLHF.

The sample holds one count of this clone. As DNA, the CDR3 is TGTGCCAGCAGTGACCCGGGACAGGGGGCTCTAGAGCAGTTCTTC. This gives the protein CASSDPGQGALEQFF. The V call is TRBV25-1, the J call TRBJ2-1; 12 nucleotides line up with TRBD1. V lost 3 bases and J lost 10; bases outside the gene matches: 7. This CDR3 has 15 residues. CDR1 is MGHDK and CDR2 is SYGVNS in the germline V gene.

The genes are TRBV30 and TRBJ1-1, with D possibly matching TRBD1 (5 bases). V was trimmed by 3 bases and J by 1 base, leaving 12 bases between them. This CDR3 has 14 residues. CDR1 is GTSNPN, CDR2 SVGIG, per germline (reference sequence). CDR3: CAWRAGHRNTEAFF. CDR3 DNA: TGTGCCTGGAGGGCCGGACACAGGAACACTGAAGCTTTCTTT.

This clone was picked up one time. The V call is TRBV6-5, the J call TRBJ2-3; D unclear. CDR3 length: 14 residues. CDR1 and CDR2 (germline): MNHEY, SVGAGI. Trimming left V 2 bases short and J 4 bases short, with 10 bases between. CDR3 nucleotides: TGTGCCAGCAGTTACGCGGCCAGTGCAGATACGCAGTATTTT. It yields the protein CASSYAASADTQYF.

The chain links TRBV28 to TRBJ2-3; D may be TRBD1 (6 bases). CDR1 is MDHEN, CDR2 SYDVKM, per germline. The CDR3 is 15 residues long. The V and J ends lost 3 bases and 0 bases respectively, with 10 bases between them. The DNA for the CDR3 is TGTGCCAGCAGTTTTGGGGGCGGGAGCACAGATACGCAGTATTTT. It is translated as CASSFGGGSTDTQYF.

The sample holds a few counts of this clone. The chain couples TRBV9 to TRBJ2-1; D is possibly TRBD2 (5 bases). Per the germline V gene, CDR1 is SGDLS and CDR2 is YYNGEE. The CDR3 contains 16 residues. The V end was cut by 4 bases, the J end by 0 bases, with 14 bases between. In DNA form, the CDR3 reads TGTGCCAGCAGCCCCAAAGCTGGGAGCTCCTACAATGAGCAGTTCTTC. Its translation: CASSPKAGSSYNEQFF.

This clone appeared a few times. CDR3 nucleotide sequence: TGTGCCAGCAGCCCAGGACTAGCGGGAGGCAATGAGCAGTTCTTC. It encodes CASSPGLAGGNEQFF. The rearrangement joins TRBV7-3 to TRBJ2-1, with 14 bases fitting TRBD2. CDR1 and CDR2 from the germline V gene are SGHTA and FQGTGA. The CDR3 length is 15 residues. With 5 bases clipped from V and 6 bases from J, the junction kept 3 bases outside the gene matches.

This clone is a singleton in its sample. This chain links TRBV28 with TRBJ2-7; possibly TRBD1 for D (6 bases). The CDR3 sequence is 14 residues long. Germline V lookup: CDR1 MDHEN, CDR2 SYDVKM. V shed 4 bases and J shed 3 bases, with 13 bases lying between them. The CDR3 DNA reads TGTGCCAGCAGTTCTCCCGGGACACTCTACGAGCAGTACTTC. This encodes CASSSPGTLYEQYF.

The chain couples TRBV7-2 to TRBJ2-7, with 7 bases identical to TRBD2. Germline V gene lookup returns CDR1 SGHTA and CDR2 FQGNSA. The junction had 11 bases not matched to a gene; V was cut back by 6 bases and J by 6 bases. The CDR3 is 14 residues long. In nucleotides, the CDR3 is TGTGCCAGCAGTGTGGGGGGGAGCGGGGTCGAGCAGTACTTC. Translation: CASSVGGSGVEQYF.

Worth noting for this clone: The same CDR3 is also encoded by other DNA sequences in this sample. This chain uses TRBV6-1 with TRBJ2-1; perhaps TRBD2 as D (5 bases). The CDR3 is made up of 15 amino acids. Trimming took 4 bases from V and 1 from J, leaving 11 bases between them. Germline CDR1 MNHNS, CDR2 SASEGT. CDR3 residues: CASSGVAGSYNEQFF. CDR3 coding DNA: TGTGCCAGCAGTGGGGTGGCGGGTTCCTACAATGAGCAGTTCTTC.

The J gene is TRBJ1-4, the V gene TRBV30; TRBD1 matches 9 bases. CDR1 GTSNPN and CDR2 SVGIG come from the germline V gene (reference sequence). Unmatched junction bases numbered 7, after V lost 1 base and J lost 7 bases. The CDR3 runs 15 residues. For the CDR3, the DNA is TGTGCCTGGAGTGATCACGGGACAGGGCGTGAAAAACTGTTTTTT. Protein: CAWSDHGTGREKLFF.

The V gene is TRBV4-1, the J gene TRBJ2-1, with 11 bases matching TRBD2. In germline, CDR1 is MGHRA, CDR2 YSYEKL. Germline trimming cut 5 bases from V and 4 bases from J; bases unmatched to any gene: 10. This CDR3 contains 17 residues. The CDR3 DNA is TGCGCCAGCAGCTTAGCGGGGGGGCTAGACGGATACAATGAGCAGTTCTTC. Its protein product is CASSLAGGLDGYNEQFF.

This chain links TRBV6-6 with TRBJ2-3; 8 bases are a match to TRBD1. The CDR3 is made up of 16 amino acids. Per the germline V gene, CDR1 is MNHNY and CDR2 is SVGAGI (reference sequence). V lost 4 bases and J lost 0; bases outside the gene matches: 6. Here the CDR3 DNA reads TGTGCCAGCAGTTCTCTCAGGGGGCGCAGCACAGATACGCAGTATTTT. Translation: CASSSLRGRSTDTQYF.

This clone was observed once. The chain joins TRBV7-2 to TRBJ2-1; 13 nucleotides agree with TRBD2. CDR1 and CDR2 (germline): SGHTA, FQGNSA. Trimming at V came to 3 bases and at J to 8 bases, leaving 13 bases not matched to a gene. This CDR3 region has 18 residues. The CDR3 DNA reads as TGTGCCAGCAGCTTGGGACTAGCGGGAACGGCAGTTACGGATGAGCAGTTCTTC. As protein: CASSLGLAGTAVTDEQFF. The full variable domain, rest sourced from reference TRBV7-2 and TRBJ2-1, is GAGVSQSPSNKVTEKGKDVELRCDPISGHTALYWYRQSLGQGLEFLIYFQGNSAPDKSGLPSDRFSAERTGGSVSTLTIQRTQQEDSAVYLCASSLGLAGTAVTDEQFFGPGTRLTVL.